A single sample gave rise to the 32 T cell receptor beta chains below, sequenced in a study of T cell changes during pregnancy in multiple sclerosis. The table came from immunoSEQ multiplex PCR; TCRdb's copy has only in-frame clones and leaves some out. Found here are approximately 50,000 clones, 85% to 95% of them singletons; the top ten hold 0.6% to 0.75%. Here the sequenced sample was CD4+ T cells from peripheral blood mononuclear cells, taken in the third trimester of pregnancy. These receptors were collected from a female donor with multiple sclerosis, enrolled in a pregnancy study.

The chain is built from TRBV7-8 and TRBJ2-5, with D perhaps matching TRBD2 (5 bases). This CDR3 is built from 14 residues. Per germline, CDR1 SGHVS and CDR2 FQNEAQ. The V end was cut by 1 base, the J end by 5 bases, with 11 bases between. The CDR3 region is CASSLGSSRETQYF. The DNA for the CDR3 is TGTGCCAGCAGCTTAGGTTCTAGCCGGGAGACCCAGTACTTC.

The V gene is TRBV28, the J gene TRBJ2-3; 8 bases map to TRBD2. Germline V gene lookup returns CDR1 MDHEN and CDR2 SYDVKM. V was clipped by 5 bases and J by 6 bases; unmatched bases: 16. The CDR3 length is 17 residues. The DNA of the CDR3 is TGTGCCAGCAGTCCCCAATGGGCAGCGGGAGTAAGGGATACGCAGTATTTT. Translation: CASSPQWAAGVRDTQYF.

The chain recombines TRBV7-2 with TRBJ2-7, with TRBD1 matching over 12 bases. This CDR3 has 16 residues. Germline-derived CDR1 and CDR2 are SGHTA and FQGNSA. After removal of 2 bases from V and 6 bases from J, the junction contained 8 bases not matched to a gene. In nucleotides, the CDR3 is TGTGCCAGCAGCTTAATAATATGGGGACAGGGGGCCGAGCAGTACTTC. Translated, it gives CASSLIIWGQGAEQYF.

The chain employs TRBV18 and TRBJ2-1; TRBD1 matches 7 bases. Trimming removed 2 bases from V and 4 bases from J; junction bases left unmatched: 5. The CDR3 spans 15 residues. Per the germline V gene, CDR1 is KGHSH and CDR2 is LQKENI. The CDR3 nucleotides are TGTGCCAGCTCACCAGTACAGGGGCGATACAATGAGCAGTTCTTC. This translates into CASSPVQGRYNEQFF. Full variable domain (remainder filled in from reference TRBV18 and TRBJ2-1): NAGVMQNPRHLVRRRGQEARLRCSPMKGHSHVYWYRQLPEEGLKFMVYLQKENIIDESGMPKERFSAEFPKEGPSILRIQQVVRGDSAAYFCASSPVQGRYNEQFFGPGTRLTVL.

The chain recombines TRBV6-6 with TRBJ2-1; TRBD1 agrees at 7 bases. The V and J ends lost 5 bases and 0 bases, in that order; junction bases with no gene match: 4. Germline assignment: CDR1 MNHNY and CDR2 SVGAGI (reference sequence). CDR3 length: 15 residues. The CDR3, as DNA: TGTGCCAGCAGTGAGGACAGGAGCTCCTACAATGAGCAGTTCTTC. This codes for CASSEDRSSYNEQFF.

The rearrangement links TRBV5-1 to TRBJ1-1; possible D gene TRBD1, 6 bases. Between the trimmed V and J ends, which lost 1 base and 1 base, there was a span of 26 bases. Germline loops: CDR1 SGHRS, CDR2 YFSETQ. There are 20 residues in the CDR3. The CDR3 is CASSLWVPRTVVGTNTEAFF. The CDR3, as DNA: TGCGCCAGCAGCTTGTGGGTGCCTAGGACAGTTGTCGGGACGAACACTGAAGCTTTCTTT.

The V gene is TRBV28, the J gene TRBJ2-7, with 11 positions matching TRBD2. CDR1 and CDR2 (germline): MDHEN, SYDVKM. CDR3 length: 19 amino acids. Trimming cost V 6 bases and J 6 bases; bases outside gene matches: 22. The CDR3 nucleotides read TGTGCCAGCAGCAAAAGGTTTTCAGGTAGGCTAGCGGGAGGACGCGAGCAGTACTTC. Translating it yields CASSKRFSGRLAGGREQYF.

The V call is TRBV28, the J call TRBJ2-3, with 7 bases fitting TRBD1. Germline-derived CDR1 and CDR2 are MDHEN and SYDVKM. The V gene end was trimmed by 1 base and the J gene end by 1 base; junction bases not matched to a gene: 5. This CDR3 has 16 residues. In DNA, the CDR3 is TGTGCCAGCAGTTTATTAAGGGGGCTCGGCACAGATACGCAGTATTTT. It yields the protein CASSLLRGLGTDTQYF.

The V call is TRBV15, the J call TRBJ2-5; weak D call: TRBD2 (6 bases). CDR3 size: 15 residues. CDR1 LNHNV and CDR2 YYDKDF come from the germline V gene (reference sequence). V was shortened by 1 base and J by 5 bases, with 14 bases between the two germline ends. The CDR3 spells CATSRARGGTETQYF. The CDR3 DNA is TGTGCCACCAGCAGAGCGAGGGGCGGGACGGAGACCCAGTACTTC.

The V gene is TRBV28, the J gene TRBJ1-5, with D possibly being TRBD1 (5 bases). In germline, CDR1 is MDHEN, CDR2 SYDVKM. The CDR3 is 13 residues long. V was trimmed by 2 bases and J by 5 bases, leaving 7 bases between them. The CDR3 DNA is TGTGCCAGCAGTTTAGGGGGGGATCAGCCCCAGCATTTT. Its translation is CASSLGGDQPQHF.

CDR3 in amino acids: CASSQEGGRHFSYEQYF. CDR3 DNA: TGCGCCAGCAGCCAAGAAGGGGGCAGGCACTTCTCCTACGAGCAGTACTTC. The J gene is TRBJ2-7, the V gene TRBV4-1; 7 nucleotides line up with TRBD1. CDR1 MGHRA and CDR2 YSYEKL come from the germline V gene. CDR3 length: 17 residues. Losses at the gene ends were 0 bases for V and 0 bases for J; bases not matched to a gene: 8.

This chain links TRBV4-3 with TRBJ1-4, with TRBD1 identical over 7 bases. The J segment lost 0 bases and the V segment lost 5 bases, leaving 12 bases of the junction unmatched. Germline CDR1 and CDR2: LGHNA and YSLEER. The CDR3 has 18 amino acids. This chain's CDR3 is CASSSQLGGPATNEKLFF. CDR3 DNA sequence: TGCGCCAGCAGCTCCCAGTTAGGGGGCCCAGCAACTAATGAAAAACTGTTTTTT.

The chain is built from TRBV29-1 and TRBJ1-2; D unclear. Germline loops: CDR1 SQVTM, CDR2 ANQGSEA. Trimming left V 6 bases short and J 2 bases short, with 16 bases between. This CDR3 region has 14 residues. The CDR3 DNA reads TGCAGCGTAGCCCGACATCTCAGCAACTATGGCTACACCTTC. Protein product: CSVARHLSNYGYTF.

The chain carries TRBV19 and TRBJ1-1; 10 bases map to TRBD1. CDR1 is LNHDA and CDR2 is SQIVND in the germline V gene (reference sequence). V shed 6 bases and J 3 bases; nucleotides not matched to a gene: 7. The CDR3 consists of 15 residues. In DNA, the CDR3 is TGTGCCAGTAGCGACAGGGGGCGTTTGGACACTGAAGCTTTCTTT. Amino acid sequence: CASSDRGRLDTEAFF.

This clone was picked up a small number of times. The chain recombines TRBV11-2 with TRBJ1-3; TRBD1 might be the D (5 bases). The germline V and J ends were trimmed by 3 bases and 0 bases, with 12 bases remaining between them. The CDR3 is made up of 16 amino acids. Looked up from germline, CDR1 is SGHAT and CDR2 is FQNNGV. CDR3: CASSFRVYNSGNTIYF. The CDR3 DNA sequence: TGTGCCAGCAGCTTCAGGGTTTACAACTCTGGAAACACCATATATTTT.

CDR3 in DNA: TGTGCCAGCAGCCCCCCTCCACTAGCTGATACGCAGTATTTT. Its translation: CASSPPPLADTQYF. This rearrangement joins TRBV2 to TRBJ2-3; D might be TRBD2 (6 bases). The CDR3 has 14 amino acids. CDR1 and CDR2 (germline): SNHLY, FYNNEI. Trimming took 6 bases from V and 6 from J, leaving 16 bases between them.

In this sample, this clone turned up once. The V call is TRBV6-5, the J call TRBJ1-4; 9 bases agree with TRBD1. V lost 6 bases to trimming and J lost 6 bases; unmatched junction nucleotides: 5. There are 14 residues in the CDR3. Germline V lookup: CDR1 MNHEY, CDR2 SVGAGI. The CDR3 loop reads CASRRDRVDEKLFF. The CDR3 nucleotides read TGTGCCAGCAGACGGGACAGGGTTGATGAAAAACTGTTTTTT.

This clone was seen only once. V is TRBV19 and J is TRBJ1-1; D may be TRBD1 (5 bases). Germline CDR1 is LNHDA and CDR2 is SQIVND (reference sequence). Deletions cut 5 bases from V and 3 bases from J, with 22 bases between. The CDR3 has 17 residues. The CDR3 sequence is CASSARVETPPDTEAFF. The DNA of the CDR3 is TGTGCCAGTAGTGCCAGGGTTGAGACCCCGCCGGACACTGAAGCTTTCTTT.

CDR3 residues: CASSSPGRVDAFF. Here the CDR3 DNA reads TGTGCCAGCAGCTCCCCTGGGCGCGTCGATGCTTTCTTT. The chain links TRBV5-4 to TRBJ1-1; D gene uncertain. Germline assignment: CDR1 SGHNT and CDR2 YYREEE (reference sequence). CDR3 length: 13 residues. The V and J ends lost 3 bases and 11 bases respectively, with 17 bases between them.

This clone was observed a single time. The genes are TRBV7-2 and TRBJ2-3; 10 bases fit TRBD1. Germline CDR1 reads SGHTA; CDR2 reads FQGNSA. The CDR3 runs to 16 residues. Trimming removed 5 bases from V and 4 bases from J; junction bases left unmatched: 9. The CDR3 is CASSLGGQGTADTQYF. The CDR3 region has the DNA TGTGCCAGCAGCCTAGGGGGACAGGGGACTGCAGATACGCAGTATTTT.

This sequence joins TRBV5-6 and TRBJ2-1, with TRBD2 matching 8 bases. Germline V gene data show CDR1 as SGHDT and CDR2 as YYEEEE. Trimming at V came to 5 bases and at J to 4 bases, leaving 8 bases not matched to a gene. The CDR3 is 15 residues long. In nucleotides, the CDR3 is TGTGCCAGCAGTTTAGCGGGAAGGGGATACAATGAGCAGTTCTTC. Protein: CASSLAGRGYNEQFF.

This clone has only one observation. V usage is TRBV2 and J usage is TRBJ1-3, with 7 nucleotides matching TRBD1. V lost 5 bases to trimming and J lost 0 bases; unmatched junction nucleotides: 10. The CDR3 spans 17 residues. Germline V gene sequence: CDR1 SNHLY, CDR2 FYNNEI. The DNA of the CDR3 is TGTGCCAGCAGTACGACAGGGAGATCACTCTCTGGAAACACCATATATTTT. Amino acids: CASSTTGRSLSGNTIYF.

V gene TRBV6-5 combines with J gene TRBJ2-3, with D unresolved. The germline V gene has CDR1 MNHEY and CDR2 SVGAGI. The CDR3 is made up of 11 amino acids. Trimming stripped 2 bases from V and 7 bases from J, with 4 bases between. The CDR3 loop reads CASSYQYTQYF. The CDR3 bases are TGTGCCAGCAGTTACCAGTATACGCAGTATTTT.

This clone was seen a single time. The chain links TRBV2 to TRBJ2-3; D not resolved. Trimming pared 3 bases from V and 0 bases from J, leaving 10 bases between. The CDR3 extends over 15 amino acids. Germline V lookup: CDR1 SNHLY, CDR2 FYNNEI. This CDR3 is CASSEFEASTDTQYF. The CDR3 bases are TGTGCCAGCAGTGAGTTTGAGGCGAGCACAGATACGCAGTATTTT.

The chain's CDR3 is CASSLDKPGELFF. The CDR3 coding sequence is TGTGCCAGCAGCTTAGATAAGCCCGGGGAGCTGTTTTTT. The gene calls are TRBV11-2 and TRBJ2-2; D uncertain. V shed 0 bases and J shed 6 bases, with 5 bases lying between them. This CDR3 region has 13 residues. Germline V CDR1 and CDR2: SGHAT, FQNNGV. Full variable domain (remainder filled in from reference TRBV11-2 and TRBJ2-2): EAGVAQSPRYKIIEKRQSVAFWCNPISGHATLYWYQQILGQGPKLLIQFQNNGVVDDSQLPKDRFSAERLKGVDSTLKIQPAKLEDSAVYLCASSLDKPGELFFGEGSRLTVL.

The count of this clone is one. The gene calls are TRBV2 and TRBJ2-1; TRBD1 matches at 7 bases. Germline lookup yields CDR1 SNHLY and CDR2 FYNNEI. This CDR3 is built from 14 residues. V shed 11 bases, J shed 4 bases, and the junction held 11 bases outside the gene matches. The CDR3 loop is CACPGQRLYNEQFF. The CDR3 DNA is TGTGCCTGCCCGGGACAGAGACTATACAATGAGCAGTTCTTC.

The rearrangement links TRBV6-1 to TRBJ2-5, with TRBD1 matching 7 bases. V was clipped by 3 bases and J by 0 bases; unmatched bases: 7. This CDR3 has 16 residues. The germline CDR1 and CDR2 sequences are MNHNS and SASEGT. The CDR3 DNA reads as TGTGCCAGCAGTGACTTGGGGACAGCGGACCAAGAGACCCAGTACTTC. Protein sequence: CASSDLGTADQETQYF.

This clone came up a few times. The gene calls are TRBV7-9 and TRBJ1-3, with D possibly TRBD1 on 5 matching bases. Looked up from germline, CDR1 is SEHNR and CDR2 is FQNEAQ (reference sequence). Deletions cut 5 bases from V and 9 bases from J, with 11 bases between. This CDR3 contains 12 residues. CDR3: CASSRPGGTIYF. CDR3 nucleotide sequence: TGTGCCAGCAGCCGGCCCGGGGGCACCATATATTTT.

This clone was seen just once. This chain connects TRBV25-1 to TRBJ2-6; D is unclear. Trimming cost V 3 bases and J 8 bases, with 8 bases left between them. Germline V gives CDR1 MGHDK, CDR2 SYGVNS. This CDR3 has 13 amino acids. The CDR3 loop reads CASSDSFPNVLTF. In DNA, the CDR3 is TGTGCCAGCAGTGATTCCTTTCCCAACGTCCTGACTTTC. Combining the CDR3 with reference TRBV25-1 and TRBJ2-6 gives the whole variable domain EADIYQTPRYLVIGTGKKITLECSQTMGHDKMYWYQQDPGMELHLIHYSYGVNSTEKGDLSSESTVSRIRTEHFPLTLESARPSHTSQYLCASSDSFPNVLTFGAGSRLTVL.

The chain combines TRBV10-3 with TRBJ1-1, with 7 nucleotides matching TRBD1. The junction had 8 bases not matched to a gene; V was cut back by 4 bases and J by 3 bases. The CDR3 has 15 amino acids. Per germline, CDR1 ENHRY and CDR2 SYGVKD. CDR3 nucleotides: TGTGCCATCAGTGCCTCGGGACAGACTTACACTGAAGCTTTCTTT. Protein: CAISASGQTYTEAFF.

The V gene is TRBV6-6, the J gene TRBJ1-5; 10 nucleotides agree with TRBD1. This CDR3 has 15 amino acids. Germline values: CDR1 MNHNY, CDR2 SVGAGI (reference sequence). The junction had 8 bases not matched to a gene; V was cut back by 6 bases and J by 6 bases. CDR3 region: CASRSTTGGGQPQHF. Written as DNA, the CDR3 is TGTGCCAGCAGATCGACGACAGGGGGCGGTCAGCCCCAGCATTTT.

V gene TRBV6-1 combines with J gene TRBJ1-5; D is possibly TRBD1 (6 bases). V was trimmed by 3 bases and J by 7 bases, leaving 10 bases between them. CDR1 is MNHNS, CDR2 SASEGT, per germline. This CDR3 has 13 amino acids. CDR3: CASSDEGEQPQHF. The CDR3 nucleotides are TGTGCCAGCAGTGATGAGGGGGAGCAGCCCCAGCATTTT.